The subject of this entry is one T cell receptor beta chain. Assay used: immunoSEQ multiplex PCR; TCRdb lists only in-frame clones, some missing. The sample gives approximately 100,000 clones, more than 75% of which show up once; approximately 3% is in the top ten. This record belongs to a study of T cell responses to AZD1222 COVID-19 vaccine. Germline CDR1 and CDR2: MDHEN and SYDVKM. The CDR3 loop spans 14 amino acids. Trimming cost V 6 bases and J 0 bases, with 12 bases left between them. The receptor was derived from an adult who received the MenACWY meningococcal vaccine as a control. The rearrangement joins TRBV28 to TRBJ2-7; tentative D call: TRBD2 (6 bases). The sequenced sample was peripheral blood, obtained 28 days after the second dose of the MenACWY control vaccine. Here the CDR3 reads CASSPAGPSYEQYF. In nucleotides, the CDR3 is TGTGCCAGCAGCCCAGCGGGTCCCTCCTACGAGCAGTACTTC.